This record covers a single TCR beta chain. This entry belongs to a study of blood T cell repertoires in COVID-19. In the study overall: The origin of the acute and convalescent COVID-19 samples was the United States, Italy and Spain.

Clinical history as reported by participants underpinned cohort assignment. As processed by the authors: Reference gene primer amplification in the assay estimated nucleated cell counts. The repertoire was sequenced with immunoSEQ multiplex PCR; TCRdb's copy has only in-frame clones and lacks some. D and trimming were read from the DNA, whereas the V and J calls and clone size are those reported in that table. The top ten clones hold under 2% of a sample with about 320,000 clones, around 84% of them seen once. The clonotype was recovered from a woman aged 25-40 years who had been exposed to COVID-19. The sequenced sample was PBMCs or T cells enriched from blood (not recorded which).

This chain's CDR3 is CASRPGLGNTGELFF. CDR3 bases: TGTGCCAGCAGACCGGGACTGGGGAACACCGGGGAGCTGTTTTTT. The chain recombines TRBV7-6 with TRBJ2-2; weak D call: TRBD2 (6 bases). In germline, CDR1 is SGHVS, CDR2 FNYEAQ. The CDR3 totals 15 residues. V lost 6 bases and J lost 1, with 12 bases in between. The entire variable domain, with the rest obtained from reference TRBV7-6 and TRBJ2-2, is as follows: GAGVSQSPRYKVTKRGQDVALRCDPISGHVSLYWYRQALGQGPEFLTYFNYEAQQDKSGLPNDRFSAERPEGSISTLTIQRTEQRDSAMYRCASRPGLGNTGELFFGEGSRLTVL.